The 9 T cell receptor beta chains below were found in one sample sequenced in a study of neoadjuvant nivolumab and ipilimumab in lung cancer. TCRdb keeps only in-frame clones here, not all; method: immunoSEQ multiplex PCR. The sample lists roughly 45,000 clones, roughly 89% occurring once. The sample was blood, taken before neoadjuvant nivolumab, alone or with ipilimumab. Receptors were obtained from an adult with non-small cell lung cancer. Some clones in this sample may be carry-over from other donors' samples.

This clone was seen just once. The chain couples TRBV6-5 to TRBJ2-7; D is possibly TRBD2 (6 bases). Germline V gene sequence: CDR1 MNHEY, CDR2 SVGAGI. This CDR3 comprises 16 residues. V shed 0 bases and J shed 3 bases, with 15 bases lying between them. In nucleotides, the CDR3 is TGTGCCAGCAGTTACTCCGGGGGACGGGGAGGCTACGAGCAGTACTTC. It specifies CASSYSGGRGGYEQYF.

The J gene is TRBJ2-5, the V gene TRBV2, with TRBD1 matching 7 bases. J lost 5 bases, V lost 4 bases, and 7 bases had no gene match. CDR1 and CDR2 (germline): SNHLY, FYNNEI. This CDR3 is built from 14 residues. CDR3 sequence: CASSARQGEETQYF. The CDR3, as DNA: TGTGCCAGCAGTGCACGACAGGGAGAGGAGACCCAGTACTTC.

To note about this clone: At one of its ends the junction is not consistent with the germline gene, which may arise from a read error. The chain combines TRBV7-7 with TRBJ2-1, with TRBD2 as a possible D gene (6 bases). Germline values: CDR1 SSHAT, CDR2 FNYEAQ (reference sequence). The CDR3 has 14 residues. In DNA, the CDR3 is TGTGCTAGCACCCGGGAGCCCAACTCCGGTGAGCAGTTCTTC. Translation gives CASTREPNSGEQFF.

This clone was detected only a few times. The J gene is TRBJ1-1, the V gene TRBV19, with 9 bases identical to TRBD1. Trimming at V came to 7 bases and at J to 3 bases, leaving 3 bases not matched to a gene. This CDR3 comprises 13 residues. Germline V CDR1 and CDR2: LNHDA, SQIVND (reference sequence). CDR3 coding DNA: TGTGCCAGTAAGGGGACAGGGTACACTGAAGCTTTCTTT. This encodes CASKGTGYTEAFF. The whole variable domain, remainder taken from reference TRBV19 and TRBJ1-1, is DGGITQSPKYLFRKEGQNVTLSCEQNLNHDAMYWYRQDPGQGLRLIYYSQIVNDFQKGDIAEGYSVSREKKESFPLTVTSAQKNPTAFYLCASKGTGYTEAFFGQGTRLTVV.

This chain joins TRBV5-4 and TRBJ2-7, with TRBD2 matching 13 bases. The germline V gene has CDR1 SGHNT and CDR2 YYREEE (reference sequence). The V gene end was trimmed by 3 bases and the J gene end by 0 bases; junction bases not matched to a gene: 3. The length of the CDR3 is 16 residues. The CDR3 DNA sequence: TGTGCCAGCAGCTCGGGACTAGCGGGAAACTCCTACGAGCAGTACTTC. This encodes CASSSGLAGNSYEQYF.

The V and J genes are TRBV6-5 and TRBJ2-3; a possible D gene is TRBD2 (5 bases). The CDR3 has 15 amino acids. From germline, CDR1 is MNHEY and CDR2 SVGAGI. Trimming took 2 bases from V and 2 from J, leaving 11 bases between them. The CDR3 DNA follows: TGTGCCAGCAGTTACGGGAGTCTACTCACAGATACGCAGTATTTT. It specifies CASSYGSLLTDTQYF.

V is TRBV6-1 and J is TRBJ1-5; no firm D call. This CDR3 has 15 amino acids. Trimming left V 0 bases short and J 7 bases short, with 13 bases between. Per the germline V gene, CDR1 is MNHNS and CDR2 is SASEGT. The DNA for the CDR3 is TGTGCCAGCAGTGAAGCACCCCGGCCTCCGCAGCCCCAGCATTTT. It encodes CASSEAPRPPQPQHF.

This chain uses TRBV27 with TRBJ2-3; D is undetermined. CDR1 and CDR2 from the germline V gene are MNHEY and SMNVEV (reference sequence). The length of the CDR3 is 13 residues. Trimming cost V 8 bases and J 0 bases, with 9 bases left between them. CDR3 bases: TGTGCCAGCCGCGGTGTAAGCACAGATACGCAGTATTTT. Protein sequence: CASRGVSTDTQYF.

V is TRBV13 and J is TRBJ2-7; 8 bases line up with TRBD2. The germline gives CDR1 PRHDT, CDR2 FYEKMQ (reference sequence). The CDR3 sequence is 14 residues long. The trim removed 5 bases at V and 5 bases at J, leaving 8 bases unmatched. Here the CDR3 reads CASSPRTGGDEQYF. CDR3 nucleotides: TGTGCCAGCAGCCCCAGGACGGGAGGGGACGAGCAGTACTTC.